A single sample gave rise to the 27 T cell receptor beta chains below, sequenced in a study of cytomegalovirus exposure and HLA in healthy donors. The PCR made use of 60 Vbeta and 13 Jbeta primers. Profiling relied on immunoSEQ multiplex PCR, and the TCRdb table lists in-frame clones only, not all of them. The sample data list tens of thousands of clones. Sequences were obtained from PBMCs. Source of these receptors: a male donor in good health and CMV-seronegative.

A note on this clone: At one end, the junction sequence differs from germline, possibly due to a read error. The chain employs TRBV7-2 and TRBJ2-7; 11 bases fit TRBD2. This CDR3 is built from 15 residues. Germline-derived CDR1 and CDR2 are SGHTA and FQGNSA. CDR3 amino acids: CASSLDIAGGPRDNW. Written as DNA, the CDR3 is TGTGCCAGCAGCTTAGACATAGCGGGAGGGCCCCGGGACAATTGG.

About this clone itself: The sample contains more than one DNA sequence encoding this CDR3. The V and J genes are TRBV10-1 and TRBJ2-5; 7 bases match TRBD1. With 3 bases clipped from V and 7 bases from J, the junction kept 11 bases outside the gene matches. Per germline, CDR1 WNHNN and CDR2 SYGVQD (reference sequence). The CDR3 contains 15 residues. The CDR3 region is CASSDTRQGQPTQYF. Here the CDR3 DNA reads TGCGCCAGCAGTGATACTCGACAGGGCCAGCCGACCCAGTACTTC.

V usage is TRBV18 and J usage is TRBJ2-7; 9 bases are a match to TRBD2. The CDR3 has 14 residues. J lost 6 bases, V lost 0 bases, and 3 bases had no gene match. The germline V gene encodes CDR1 KGHSH and CDR2 LQKENI. The CDR3 DNA reads TGTGCCAGCTCACCACCTAGCGGGAGCTTCGAGCAGTACTTC. Translation: CASSPPSGSFEQYF.

The J gene is TRBJ2-2, the V gene TRBV5-8; D not certain. V was clipped by 7 bases and J by 8 bases, with 9 bases between them. The CDR3 is 11 residues long. Germline assignment: CDR1 SGHTS and CDR2 YDEGEE. In nucleotides, the CDR3 is TGTGCCAGCGCCCGCCGGGGGGAGCTGTTTTTT. This sequence encodes CASARRGELFF.

The chain is built from TRBV9 and TRBJ2-3; tentatively, D is TRBD2 (5 bases). Looked up from germline, CDR1 is SGDLS and CDR2 is YYNGEE. There are 14 residues in the CDR3. Trimming cost V 0 bases and J 1 base, with 6 bases left between them. CDR3 sequence: CASSVDSGTDTQYF. CDR3 coding DNA: TGTGCCAGCAGCGTAGATAGCGGCACAGATACGCAGTATTTT.

The chain joins TRBV19 to TRBJ2-3; D gene unclear. Germline V gene lookup returns CDR1 LNHDA and CDR2 SQIVND (reference sequence). The CDR3 totals 13 residues. V was clipped by 3 bases and J by 6 bases, with 10 bases between them. CDR3 coding DNA: TGTGCCAGTAGTATTCAGGATGCGGATACGCAGTATTTT. This gives the protein CASSIQDADTQYF.

The chain employs TRBV6-1 and TRBJ2-7; perhaps TRBD2 as D (5 bases). CDR3 length: 17 amino acids. The germline gives CDR1 MNHNS, CDR2 SASEGT. Trimming removed 3 bases from V and 5 bases from J, with 23 bases in between. DNA for the CDR3: TGTGCCAGCAGTGACCCCTCGGTCGGACTCAGTCCCAACGAGCAGTACTTC. It encodes CASSDPSVGLSPNEQYF.

The chain carries TRBV27 and TRBJ2-7; tentatively, D is TRBD2 (7 bases). The CDR3 consists of 15 residues. The V end was cut by 8 bases, the J end by 4 bases, with 21 bases between. The V gene's germline CDR1 is MNHEY and CDR2 SMNVEV (reference sequence). CDR3 residues: CASLPRGARGYEQYF. CDR3 in DNA: TGTGCCAGCCTTCCCCGGGGGGCGAGGGGTTACGAGCAGTACTTC.

J is TRBJ2-3 and V is TRBV7-9; TRBD1 aligns across 8 bases. This CDR3 contains 15 residues. The junction had 3 bases not matched to a gene; V was cut back by 2 bases and J by 2 bases. Per the germline V gene, CDR1 is SEHNR and CDR2 is FQNEAQ (reference sequence). The CDR3 reads CASSLSRGHTDTQYF. CDR3 bases: TGTGCCAGCAGCTTATCCAGGGGGCACACAGATACGCAGTATTTT.

The chain carries TRBV2 and TRBJ2-1; D unclear. This CDR3 is built from 16 residues. Deletions cut 5 bases from V and 0 bases from J, with 14 bases between. The germline gives CDR1 SNHLY, CDR2 FYNNEI. CDR3 sequence (DNA): TGTGCCAGCAGTTTTTTTAAGACTGGCTCCTACAATGAGCAGTTCTTC. Translating gives CASSFFKTGSYNEQFF.

This rearrangement joins TRBV29-1 to TRBJ2-5; 10 bases fit TRBD2. The V gene's germline CDR1 is SQVTM and CDR2 ANQGSEA. V shed 7 bases, J shed 1 base, and the junction held 6 bases outside the gene matches. This CDR3 has 14 amino acids. CDR3 residues: CSAKLAGSQETQYF. Written as DNA, the CDR3 is TGCAGCGCAAAACTAGCGGGGTCCCAAGAGACCCAGTACTTC.

The rearrangement links TRBV6-5 to TRBJ2-7, with 7 bases matching TRBD1. Germline V gives CDR1 MNHEY, CDR2 SVGAGI. The CDR3 extends over 12 amino acids. Germline trimming cut 4 bases from V and 7 bases from J; bases unmatched to any gene: 4. CDR3 nucleotides: TGTGCCAGCAGTTCGACAGGGCCTGAGCAGTACTTC. It is translated as CASSSTGPEQYF.

The V and J genes are TRBV5-1 and TRBJ1-3; 7 bases line up with TRBD1. In germline, CDR1 is SGHRS, CDR2 YFSETQ. V shed 3 bases and J 0 bases; nucleotides not matched to a gene: 6. This CDR3 contains 16 residues. The CDR3 DNA reads as TGCGCCAGCAGCTCTAGGACAGGCAGCTCTGGAAACACCATATATTTT. It encodes CASSSRTGSSGNTIYF. Full variable domain (missing parts from reference TRBV5-1 and TRBJ1-3): KAGVTQTPRYLIKTRGQQVTLSCSPISGHRSVSWYQQTPGQGLQFLFEYFSETQRNKGNFPGRFSGRQFSNSRSEMNVSTLELGDSALYLCASSSRTGSSGNTIYFGEGSWLTVV.

The chain carries TRBV9 and TRBJ1-2; the D is unclear. The CDR3 runs 13 residues. V lost 0 bases and J 7 bases, leaving 10 bases between the germline ends. Germline V gene data show CDR1 as SGDLS and CDR2 as YYNGEE. CDR3 DNA: TGTGCCAGCAGCGTAGACGGAGGCCCTGGCTACACCTTC. This sequence encodes CASSVDGGPGYTF. The whole variable domain, remainder taken from reference TRBV9 and TRBJ1-2, is DSGVTQTPKHLITATGQRVTLRCSPRSGDLSVYWYQQSLDQGLQFLIQYYNGEERAKGNILERFSAQQFPDLHSELNLSSLELGDSALYFCASSVDGGPGYTFGSGTRLTVV.

This clone is medium-sized by frequency. The J gene is TRBJ2-7, the V gene TRBV10-3; D possibly corresponds to TRBD1 (7 bases). Trimming stripped 3 bases from V and 8 bases from J, with 17 bases between. Germline V gives CDR1 ENHRY, CDR2 SYGVKD. CDR3 length: 14 amino acids. Written as DNA, the CDR3 is TGTGCCATCAGTGATTTGGGGCAGGGGGGAAAGCAGTACTTC. Translating gives CAISDLGQGGKQYF.

The chain joins TRBV6-5 to TRBJ2-7, with a weak D call TRBD1 (6 bases). The germline CDR1 and CDR2 sequences are MNHEY and SVGAGI. V lost 7 bases and J lost 6, with 19 bases in between. The CDR3 has 14 amino acids. CDR3 sequence reads: CASTSGRQAGEQYF. The CDR3 DNA follows: TGTGCCAGCACCTCAGGGAGACAGGCGGGCGAGCAGTACTTC.

V gene TRBV14 combines with J gene TRBJ2-7, with no clear D. Germline V lookup: CDR1 SGHDN, CDR2 FVKESK. This CDR3 spans 15 amino acids. Trimming removed 0 bases at V and 3 bases at J, with 12 bases between. CDR3 sequence reads: CASSQDTVSGYEQYF. As DNA, the CDR3 is TGTGCCAGCAGCCAAGATACCGTTTCCGGCTACGAGCAGTACTTC. The full variable domain, in which reference TRBV14 and TRBJ2-7 provide the parts outside the CDR3, is EAGVTQFPSHSVIEKGQTVTLRCDPISGHDNLYWYRRVMGKEIKFLLHFVKESKQDESGMPNNRFLAERTGGTYSTLKVQPAELEDSGVYFCASSQDTVSGYEQYFGPGTRLTVT.

The V call is TRBV5-4, the J call TRBJ1-6, with D uncertain. CDR3 length: 14 residues. In germline, CDR1 is SGHNT, CDR2 YYREEE (reference sequence). V was clipped by 3 bases and J by 5 bases, with 9 bases between them. The CDR3 protein is CASSSDGNNSPLHF. CDR3 coding DNA: TGTGCCAGCAGCTCGGACGGGAATAATTCACCCCTCCACTTT.

Remarks on this clone: The junction shows a germline mismatch at one end, possibly a read error. CDR3 loop: CASSELLLGEVDTEELFF. For the CDR3, the DNA is TGCGCCAGCAGTGAACTGCTACTAGGAGAAGTCGACACCGAGGAGCTGTTTTTT. V usage is TRBV10-2 and J usage is TRBJ2-2; D is perhaps TRBD2 (5 bases). From germline, CDR1 is WSHSY and CDR2 SAAADI. This CDR3 region has 18 residues.

The chain links TRBV4-2 to TRBJ2-2, with no clear D. Germline V gene lookup returns CDR1 LGHNA and CDR2 YNFKEQ. Trimming left V 4 bases short and J 6 bases short, with 21 bases between. The CDR3 sequence is 17 residues long. This CDR3 reads CASSRGASPKVAGELFF. The CDR3 DNA follows: TGTGCCAGCAGCCGCGGAGCGAGTCCTAAGGTGGCCGGGGAGCTGTTTTTT.

The chain has TRBV5-1 and TRBJ2-7; perhaps TRBD1 as D (6 bases). Germline lookup yields CDR1 SGHRS and CDR2 YFSETQ. Trimming shortened V by 9 bases and J by 5 bases, and 21 bases separated the two germline ends. The CDR3 is made up of 14 amino acids. CDR3 nucleotides: TGCGCCAACAGGGAGCAGGGAATGGCCCACGAGCAGTACTTC. It yields the protein CANREQGMAHEQYF.

As concerns this clone: The germline gene is not matched at one end of the junction; a read error may be the cause. This chain connects TRBV6-1 to TRBJ2-3, with 9 nucleotides matching TRBD1. Germline CDR1 and CDR2: MNHNS and SASEGT. There are 15 residues in the CDR3. The CDR3 sequence is CASRRTGVLEDKQYF. The DNA of the CDR3 is TGTGCCAGCAGACGGACAGGGGTGTTAGAAGATAAGCAGTATTTT.

V and J are TRBV7-9 and TRBJ2-7, with unresolved D. This CDR3 comprises 12 residues. Trimming took 5 bases from V and 1 from J, leaving 6 bases between them. Germline assignment: CDR1 SEHNR and CDR2 FQNEAQ (reference sequence). The CDR3 DNA reads as TGTGCCAGCAGCCCACTTTCCTACGAGCAGTACTTC. Amino acid sequence: CASSPLSYEQYF.

The chain joins TRBV7-2 to TRBJ2-1, with 8 bases that match TRBD2. J was trimmed by 9 bases and V by 5 bases; bases with no gene match: 9. Germline CDR1 SGHTA, CDR2 FQGNSA. CDR3 size: 14 residues. The CDR3 protein is CASSLGTSGSEQFF. CDR3 coding DNA: TGTGCCAGCAGCCTTGGGACGAGCGGGAGTGAGCAGTTCTTC.

About this clone itself: An end of the junction differs from the germline gene, which may be a read error. V gene TRBV30 combines with J gene TRBJ1-5; a possible D gene is TRBD1 (6 bases). Germline-derived CDR1 and CDR2 are GTSNPN and SVGIG (reference sequence). The CDR3 has 15 residues. CDR3 loop: CAGSLQGYSNQPQHF. In DNA form, the CDR3 reads TGTGCCGGGAGTCTACAGGGTTATAGCAATCAGCCCCAGCATTTT.

The rearrangement joins TRBV4-3 to TRBJ2-1, with D maybe TRBD2 (6 bases). CDR1 is LGHNA, CDR2 YSLEER, per germline. The CDR3 runs to 17 residues. V was clipped by 0 bases and J by 2 bases, with 14 bases between them. CDR3 DNA sequence: TGCGCCAGCAGCCAAGATTCGGAGGGAGGTCCCTACAATGAGCAGTTCTTC. Protein product: CASSQDSEGGPYNEQFF.

This CDR3 reads CATSKAIGTGNQPQHF. In DNA form, the CDR3 reads TGTGCCACCAGCAAAGCGATCGGGACAGGGAATCAGCCCCAGCATTTT. The chain recombines TRBV15 with TRBJ1-5; 9 nucleotides match TRBD1. Germline assignment: CDR1 LNHNV and CDR2 YYDKDF (reference sequence). The CDR3 contains 16 residues. V lost 4 bases, J lost 4 bases, and 8 bases stayed unmatched.